The 17 T cell receptor beta chains below were found in one sample sequenced in a study of early T cells in non-severe SARS-CoV-2 infection. TCRdb fed the 5' RACE reads into MiXCR, producing one record per CDR3 protein. Among 25,000 to 30,000 distinct CDR3 sequences listed, around 5.4% were seen once. Sequencing was carried out using whole blood. Source of these receptors: an adult who was a healthcare worker with PCR-confirmed SARS-CoV-2 infection or an uninfected control (not recorded which).

There are many counts of this clonotype. V is TRBV5-1 and J is TRBJ2-2, with D unresolved. V lost 4 bases and J lost 4, with 17 bases in between. Germline values: CDR1 SGHRS, CDR2 YFSETQ. This CDR3 region has 16 residues. The CDR3 bases are TGCGCCAGCAGCGTCTACACCCCCCTAGGCACCGGGGAGCTGTTTTTT. Encoded protein: CASSVYTPLGTGELFF.

This clonotype was recorded at least ten times. The J gene is TRBJ1-1, the V gene TRBV3-1; the match to TRBD1 covers 10 bases. J gave up 1 base and V 2 bases, and 10 bases lay outside the gene matches. Germline V gene sequence: CDR1 LGHDT, CDR2 YNNKEL (reference sequence). The CDR3 is made up of 18 amino acids. In DNA form, the CDR3 reads TGTGCCAGCAGCCAAACAAGGGACAGGGGCCCGGGGAACACTGAAGCTTTCTTT. This encodes CASSQTRDRGPGNTEAFF.

Remarks on this clonotype: One junction end does not reproduce the germline sequence, and a read error may be involved. The rearrangement uses TRBV13 and TRBJ2-3; D may be TRBD1 (5 bases). The germline V gene has CDR1 PRHDT and CDR2 FYEKMQ (reference sequence). This CDR3 is built from 18 residues. CDR3 nucleotide sequence: TGTGTCAGCCCCAGGGATAGCTGGGCAGGAGCTAGCACAGATACGCAGTATTTT. Protein: CVSPRDSWAGASTDTQYF.

This clonotype was recorded at least ten times. The rearrangement links TRBV12-3 or TRBV12-4 to TRBJ2-3, with 8 bases identical to TRBD2. V was clipped by 3 bases and J by 5 bases; unmatched bases: 10. CDR3 length equals 16 residues. CDR3 sequence: CASSFSAGGHKDTQYF. As DNA, the CDR3 is TGTGCCAGCAGTTTCTCCGCGGGGGGCCATAAAGATACGCAGTATTTT.

This clonotype was seen many times. The V and J genes are TRBV7-9 and TRBJ1-1; D might be TRBD1 (6 bases). CDR3 length: 12 amino acids. Germline assignment: CDR1 SEHNR and CDR2 FQNEAQ (reference sequence). The ends were cut back, 3 bases at V and 5 bases at J, with 7 bases in the middle. The CDR3: CASSLRGTEAFF. CDR3 DNA sequence: TGTGCCAGCAGCTTGAGGGGGACTGAAGCTTTCTTT.

The table lists this clonotype with a few counts. This rearrangement joins TRBV9 to TRBJ1-2; weak D call: TRBD1 (6 bases). The CDR3 totals 14 residues. Germline lookup yields CDR1 SGDLS and CDR2 YYNGEE. Deletions cut 0 bases from V and 8 bases from J, with 14 bases between. The CDR3: CASSVGTVELGYTF. The CDR3 DNA is TGTGCCAGCAGCGTAGGGACAGTTGAGTTGGGCTACACCTTC.

This clonotype was recorded many times. This chain links TRBV29-1 with TRBJ2-5; TRBD1 is a possible D gene (6 bases). The CDR3 covers 13 residues. The V end lost 7 bases, the J end lost 4 bases, and 16 bases lay between the germline ends. CDR1 is SQVTM and CDR2 is ANQGSEA in the germline V gene. CDR3 amino acids: CSARGAGAETQYF. The CDR3 nucleotides are TGCAGCGCCCGAGGGGCAGGGGCAGAGACCCAGTACTTC.

This clonotype was counted ten times or more. The V and J genes are TRBV29-1 and TRBJ2-5; 8 positions agree with TRBD2. V lost 3 bases, J lost 3 bases, and 3 bases stayed unmatched. The germline V gene has CDR1 SQVTM and CDR2 ANQGSEA. This CDR3 is built from 13 residues. CDR3 region: CSVDGAGEETQYF. CDR3 nucleotides: TGCAGCGTTGATGGAGCGGGGGAAGAGACCCAGTACTTC. The full variable domain, its missing parts supplied by reference TRBV29-1 and TRBJ2-5, is SAVISQKPSRDICQRGTSLTIQCQVDSQVTMMFWYRQQPGQSLTLIATANQGSEATYESGFVIDKFPISRPNLTFSTLTVSNMSPEDSSIYLCSVDGAGEETQYFGPGTRLLVL.

This clonotype was found many times. V and J are TRBV7-2 and TRBJ2-2; 8 bases agree with TRBD1. Germline V gives CDR1 SGHTA, CDR2 FQGNSA. The J segment lost 4 bases and the V segment lost 5 bases, leaving 9 bases of the junction unmatched. The CDR3 length is 16 residues. DNA of the CDR3: TGTGCCAGCAGCCCCTGGCAGGGGGCGAGCACCGGGGAGCTGTTTTTT. The encoded protein is CASSPWQGASTGELFF.

In this sample, this clonotype turned up many times. This chain uses TRBV7-3 with TRBJ2-2, with D perhaps matching TRBD1 (5 bases). V lost 2 bases and J lost 2, with 9 bases in between. The CDR3 extends over 15 amino acids. Germline V gene sequence: CDR1 SGHTA, CDR2 FQGTGA. CDR3 nucleotides: TGTGCCAGCAGCTTACAAGGGGTCAACACCGGGGAGCTGTTTTTT. Its translation is CASSLQGVNTGELFF.

The sample holds many counts of this clonotype. J is TRBJ1-2 and V is TRBV11-2, with D unclear. The ends were cut back, 2 bases at V and 2 bases at J, with 9 bases in the middle. The CDR3 has 14 amino acids. Per the germline V gene, CDR1 is SGHAT and CDR2 is FQNNGV. CDR3 residues: CASSLYLGNYGYTF. As DNA, the CDR3 is TGTGCCAGCAGCTTATATCTGGGAAACTATGGCTACACCTTC. Drawing the rest from reference TRBV11-2 and TRBJ1-2, the complete variable domain is EAGVAQSPRYKIIEKRQSVAFWCNPISGHATLYWYQQILGQGPKLLIQFQNNGVVDDSQLPKDRFSAERLKGVDSTLKIQPAKLEDSAVYLCASSLYLGNYGYTFGSGTRLTVV.

This clonotype is medium-sized by share. The chain links TRBV7-9 to TRBJ2-7; D remains unclear. CDR1 and CDR2 (germline): SEHNR, FQNEAQ (reference sequence). This CDR3 spans 12 amino acids. Between the trimmed V and J ends, which lost 4 bases and 3 bases, there was a span of 7 bases. CDR3 sequence: CASSSDDYEQYF. DNA of the CDR3: TGTGCCAGCAGCTCCGACGACTACGAGCAGTACTTC.

This clonotype was seen only once. The rearrangement uses TRBV29-1 and TRBJ1-2; 8 bases are a match to TRBD1. Trimming cost V 6 bases and J 8 bases; bases outside gene matches: 5. Per germline, CDR1 SQVTM and CDR2 ANQGSEA. The CDR3 has 11 amino acids. CDR3 in DNA: TGCAGCGTGACAGGGGCGGAAGGCTACACCTTC. Amino acids: CSVTGAEGYTF.

This clonotype was recorded at least ten times. The J gene is TRBJ2-1, the V gene TRBV20-1; 12 positions agree with TRBD2. This CDR3 region has 14 residues. Germline CDR1 reads DFQATT; CDR2 reads SNEGSKA (reference sequence). Trimming removed 4 bases from V and 10 bases from J; junction bases left unmatched: 8. The DNA of the CDR3 is TGCAGTGCTATTGGACTAGCGGGGAGACAGGAGCAGTTCTTC. The encoded protein is CSAIGLAGRQEQFF.

This clonotype was counted between two and nine times. The chain links TRBV6-2 or TRBV6-3 to TRBJ2-6; no clear D. V lost 4 bases and J 1 base, leaving 5 bases between the germline ends. Germline V gives CDR1 MNHEY, CDR2 SVGEGT. The CDR3 covers 14 residues. The CDR3 here is CASSFGSGANVLTF. Here the CDR3 DNA reads TGTGCCAGCAGTTTCGGATCTGGGGCCAACGTCCTGACTTTC.

This clonotype was detected ten times or more. The V gene is TRBV6-1, the J gene TRBJ1-5; a weak D match, TRBD1 (6 bases). The CDR3 is 14 amino acids. Per the germline V gene, CDR1 is MNHNS and CDR2 is SASEGT. The germline V and J ends were trimmed by 7 bases and 0 bases, with 10 bases remaining between them. Written as DNA, the CDR3 is TGTGCCAGCAAAGGGGGGTATAGCAATCAGCCCCAGCATTTT. Translated: CASKGGYSNQPQHF.

This clonotype was recorded many times. The chain combines TRBV28 with TRBJ2-1; D gene unclear. Germline V gives CDR1 MDHEN, CDR2 SYDVKM. The CDR3 runs 13 residues. V shed 2 bases and J shed 6 bases, with 8 bases lying between them. CDR3 amino acids: CASSLPVLNEQFF. CDR3 in DNA: TGTGCCAGCAGTTTACCGGTCCTCAATGAGCAGTTCTTC.